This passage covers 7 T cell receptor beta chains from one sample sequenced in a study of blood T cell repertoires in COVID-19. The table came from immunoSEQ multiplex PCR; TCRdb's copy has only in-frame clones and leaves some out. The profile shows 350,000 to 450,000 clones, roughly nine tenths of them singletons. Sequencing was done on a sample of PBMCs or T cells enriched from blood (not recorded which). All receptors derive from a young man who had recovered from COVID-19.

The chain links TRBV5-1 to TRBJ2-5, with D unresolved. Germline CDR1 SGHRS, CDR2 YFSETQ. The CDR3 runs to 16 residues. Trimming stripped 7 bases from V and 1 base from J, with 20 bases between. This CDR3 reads CASGRDFGSIQETQYF. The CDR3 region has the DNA TGCGCCAGCGGCCGTGATTTTGGCAGTATCCAAGAGACCCAGTACTTC.

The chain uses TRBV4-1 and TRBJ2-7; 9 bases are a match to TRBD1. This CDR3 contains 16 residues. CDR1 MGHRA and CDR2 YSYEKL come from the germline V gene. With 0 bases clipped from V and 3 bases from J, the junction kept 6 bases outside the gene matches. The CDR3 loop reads CASSQERGTGYYEQYF. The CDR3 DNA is TGCGCCAGCAGCCAAGAGCGTGGGACAGGGTACTACGAGCAGTACTTC.

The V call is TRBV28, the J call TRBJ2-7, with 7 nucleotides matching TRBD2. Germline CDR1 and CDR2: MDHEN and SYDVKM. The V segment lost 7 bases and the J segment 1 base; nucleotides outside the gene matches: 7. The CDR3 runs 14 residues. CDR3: CASTPRDYSYEQYF. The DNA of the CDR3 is TGTGCCAGCACCCCTAGGGACTATTCCTACGAGCAGTACTTC.

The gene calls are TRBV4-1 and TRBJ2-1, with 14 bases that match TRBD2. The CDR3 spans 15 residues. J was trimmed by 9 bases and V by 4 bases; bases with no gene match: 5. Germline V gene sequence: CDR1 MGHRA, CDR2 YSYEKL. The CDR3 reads CASSPTSGRAVEQFF. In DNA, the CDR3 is TGCGCCAGCAGCCCGACTAGCGGGAGGGCCGTTGAGCAGTTCTTC.

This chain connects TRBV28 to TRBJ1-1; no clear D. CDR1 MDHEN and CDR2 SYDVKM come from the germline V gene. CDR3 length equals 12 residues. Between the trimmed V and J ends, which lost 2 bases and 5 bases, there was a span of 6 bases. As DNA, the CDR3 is TGTGCCAGCAGTTTAAGCAGGACTGAAGCTTTCTTT. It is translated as CASSLSRTEAFF.

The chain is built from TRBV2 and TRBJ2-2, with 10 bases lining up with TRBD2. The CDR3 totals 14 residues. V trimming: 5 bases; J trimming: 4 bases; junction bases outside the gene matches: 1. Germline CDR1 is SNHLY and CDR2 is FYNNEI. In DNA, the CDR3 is TGTGCCAGCAGTCTAGCGGGAGCCACCGGGGAGCTGTTTTTT. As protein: CASSLAGATGELFF.

The CDR3 nucleotides read TGCAGCGCTGGGGTAGCGGGAGGCATGACCGGGGAGCTGTTTTTT. Encoded protein: CSAGVAGGMTGELFF. The rearrangement links TRBV29-1 to TRBJ2-2; the match to TRBD2 covers 10 bases. Looked up from germline, CDR1 is SQVTM and CDR2 is ANQGSEA. The V segment lost 7 bases and the J segment 5 bases; nucleotides outside the gene matches: 10. The CDR3 runs to 15 residues.